The 22 T cell receptor beta chains below come from one sample, sequenced in a study of shared T cell receptors in the human thymus. This table comes from immunoSEQ multiplex PCR, and its TCRdb copy is limited to in-frame clones, with some not included. The sample has approximately 660,000 clones, 88% seen once; the top ten hold 0.0085% to 0.012%. This sample also appeared in a second study, on human thymus T cells.

Sequencing used thymocytes. These receptors were collected from a boy in the first two years of life with a congenital heart defect.

This CDR3 is CASSLARGQYEQYF. Written as DNA, the CDR3 is TGTGCCAGCAGCTTAGCAAGGGGCCAATACGAGCAGTACTTC. The chain has TRBV11-2 and TRBJ2-7; TRBD1 might be the D (5 bases). V lost 1 base and J lost 4, with 11 bases in between. The CDR3 contains 14 residues. The V gene's germline CDR1 is SGHAT and CDR2 FQNNGV.

Only one count was recorded for this clone. J is TRBJ2-7 and V is TRBV4-1, with D possibly TRBD1 on 6 matching bases. The CDR3 extends over 15 amino acids. Germline V lookup: CDR1 MGHRA, CDR2 YSYEKL. V shed 0 bases and J shed 4 bases, with 13 bases lying between them. In DNA form, the CDR3 reads TGCGCCAGCAGCCAAGATGGGGGACAAGGTTACGAGCAGTACTTC. Protein: CASSQDGGQGYEQYF.

The gene calls are TRBV18 and TRBJ2-1, with D perhaps matching TRBD2 (5 bases). The CDR3 spans 17 residues. Germline CDR1 KGHSH, CDR2 LQKENI. V was trimmed by 2 bases and J by 5 bases, leaving 19 bases between them. CDR3 nucleotides: TGTGCCAGCTCACCAACTCCGGGAAACGGGCCTAACAATGAGCAGTTCTTC. Amino acids: CASSPTPGNGPNNEQFF.

This chain joins TRBV30 and TRBJ1-1, with TRBD1 identical over 11 bases. In germline, CDR1 is GTSNPN, CDR2 SVGIG (reference sequence). The CDR3 loop spans 15 amino acids. J gave up 4 bases and V 1 base, and 5 bases lay outside the gene matches. CDR3 bases: TGTGCCTGGAGTGGGGACGGGACAGGGGGCACTGAAGCTTTCTTT. The encoded protein is CAWSGDGTGGTEAFF.

Details on this clone: The sample holds other DNA sequences that translate to the same CDR3. The genes are TRBV5-6 and TRBJ2-1; 8 nucleotides agree with TRBD2. Germline CDR1 is SGHDT and CDR2 is YYEEEE. This CDR3 comprises 13 residues. Germline trimming cut 4 bases from V and 9 bases from J; bases unmatched to any gene: 6. The CDR3 protein is CASSLGLAGEQFF. The CDR3 DNA reads TGTGCCAGCAGCCTAGGACTAGCCGGTGAGCAGTTCTTC.

The V gene is TRBV4-3, the J gene TRBJ2-1; no firm D call. The CDR3 spans 13 residues. V lost 2 bases to trimming and J lost 10 bases, with 12 bases between them. Germline CDR1 LGHNA, CDR2 YSLEER. The CDR3 bases are TGCGCCAGCAGCCAAAGCCCGAACCCCGAGCAGTTCTTC. Its protein product is CASSQSPNPEQFF.

The V and J genes are TRBV4-3 and TRBJ2-3; D remains ambiguous. V was pared by 0 bases and J by 5 bases, with 18 bases between. The CDR3 covers 17 residues. The V gene's germline CDR1 is LGHNA and CDR2 YSLEER. CDR3 DNA: TGCGCCAGCAGCCAAGATCCCCGGCTTCCTAGGAGAGATACGCAGTATTTT. It is translated as CASSQDPRLPRRDTQYF.

This sequence joins TRBV7-9 and TRBJ1-1; 7 bases are a match to TRBD1. CDR1 is SEHNR and CDR2 is FQNEAQ in the germline V gene (reference sequence). The V and J ends lost 5 bases and 0 bases, in that order; junction bases with no gene match: 15. The CDR3 totals 18 residues. The DNA of the CDR3 is TGTGCCAGCAGCGAACACCGGACAGGTGTTTTCTTGAACACTGAAGCTTTCTTT. Translating it yields CASSEHRTGVFLNTEAFF. Filled out from reference TRBV7-9 and TRBJ1-1, the complete variable domain reads DTGVSQNPRHKITKRGQNVTFRCDPISEHNRLYWYRQTLGQGPEFLTYFQNEAQLEKSRLLSDRFSAERPKGSFSTLEIQRTEQGDSAMYLCASSEHRTGVFLNTEAFFGQGTRLTVV.

V and J are TRBV2 and TRBJ2-7; 16 nucleotides align to TRBD2. The CDR3 loop spans 17 amino acids. Looked up from germline, CDR1 is SNHLY and CDR2 is FYNNEI. J was trimmed by 6 bases and V by 7 bases; bases with no gene match: 12. The CDR3 spells CASTRGGLAGGGCEQYF. CDR3 in DNA: TGTGCCAGCACCCGGGGGGGACTAGCGGGAGGGGGCTGCGAGCAGTACTTC.

The chain is built from TRBV9 and TRBJ2-3; 7 positions agree with TRBD2. This CDR3 contains 16 residues. CDR1 and CDR2 (germline): SGDLS, YYNGEE. The junction had 14 bases not matched to a gene; V was cut back by 4 bases and J by 6 bases. The chain's CDR3 is CASSSRLAPVKDTQYF. CDR3 bases: TGTGCCAGCAGCTCGAGACTAGCCCCCGTTAAGGATACGCAGTATTTT.

V is TRBV19 and J is TRBJ2-1; 9 positions match TRBD2. CDR1 LNHDA and CDR2 SQIVND come from the germline V gene (reference sequence). V was pared by 0 bases and J by 3 bases, with 12 bases of the junction left unmatched. The CDR3 loop spans 19 amino acids. The CDR3 reads CASSIDALGTSKRYNEQFF. The CDR3, as DNA: TGTGCCAGTAGTATAGATGCCCTCGGGACTAGCAAGCGCTACAATGAGCAGTTCTTC. Drawing the rest from reference TRBV19 and TRBJ2-1, the complete variable domain is DGGITQSPKYLFRKEGQNVTLSCEQNLNHDAMYWYRQDPGQGLRLIYYSQIVNDFQKGDIAEGYSVSREKKESFPLTVTSAQKNPTAFYLCASSIDALGTSKRYNEQFFGPGTRLTVL.

This clone has just a few counts. The chain is built from TRBV19 and TRBJ1-5, with 7 bases that match TRBD1. V lost 6 bases, J lost 6 bases, and 11 bases stayed unmatched. Germline lookup yields CDR1 LNHDA and CDR2 SQIVND (reference sequence). The CDR3 has 15 residues. The CDR3 region is CASSLRAGGVQPQHF. In nucleotides, the CDR3 is TGTGCCAGTAGCCTCCGGGCAGGGGGAGTTCAGCCCCAGCATTTT.

V and J are TRBV11-1 and TRBJ2-7; 14 bases line up with TRBD2. The CDR3 is 16 residues long. V was pared by 2 bases and J by 7 bases, with 7 bases of the junction left unmatched. Germline loops: CDR1 SGHAT, CDR2 FQDESV (reference sequence). The CDR3 here is CASSLPGLAGVGEQYF. In DNA, the CDR3 is TGTGCCAGCAGCTTACCGGGACTAGCGGGAGTAGGGGAGCAGTACTTC.

V is TRBV5-6 and J is TRBJ2-1, with 13 bases identical to TRBD2. CDR3 length equals 15 residues. J lost 14 bases, V lost 4 bases, and 12 bases had no gene match. Germline CDR1 SGHDT, CDR2 YYEEEE. CDR3 sequence (DNA): TGTGCCAGCAGCGGACGGACTAGCGGGAGTCGAAGGAAGTTCTTC. This sequence encodes CASSGRTSGSRRKFF.

The chain has TRBV25-1 and TRBJ2-2; D call uncertain. From germline, CDR1 is MGHDK and CDR2 SYGVNS. The CDR3 loop spans 16 amino acids. Trimming cost V 1 base and J 6 bases, with 15 bases left between them. This chain's CDR3 is CASSEWVGLEAGELFF. The CDR3 bases are TGTGCCAGCAGTGAATGGGTAGGCCTAGAGGCCGGGGAGCTGTTTTTT.

The chain is built from TRBV18 and TRBJ2-1; perhaps TRBD2 as D (5 bases). The CDR3 loop spans 13 amino acids. The germline V gene encodes CDR1 KGHSH and CDR2 LQKENI. V was pared by 2 bases and J by 7 bases, with 9 bases between. Written as DNA, the CDR3 is TGTGCCAGCTCACCAAAGTGGAGGAATGAGCAGTTCTTC. Amino acids: CASSPKWRNEQFF.

The V gene is TRBV27, the J gene TRBJ1-5; unclear D gene. Germline values: CDR1 MNHEY, CDR2 SMNVEV (reference sequence). The V and J ends lost 5 bases and 0 bases respectively, with 11 bases between them. This CDR3 spans 15 amino acids. The CDR3 DNA is TGTGCCAGCAGTCAGACTGCGAGTAGCAATCAGCCCCAGCATTTT. Its translation: CASSQTASSNQPQHF.

The chain links TRBV10-3 to TRBJ2-7; 7 bases are a match to TRBD1. This CDR3 has 17 residues. V lost 3 bases to trimming and J lost 5 bases; unmatched junction nucleotides: 16. CDR1 and CDR2 (germline): ENHRY, SYGVKD. CDR3 coding DNA: TGTGCCATCAGTGACGGTAGTATTAGGGACAGCCACCACGAGCAGTACTTC. This encodes CAISDGSIRDSHHEQYF.

This rearrangement joins TRBV5-4 to TRBJ1-2; 8 positions agree with TRBD1. The CDR3 consists of 15 residues. With V trimmed by 4 bases and J by 0 bases, 5 bases remained unmatched. In germline, CDR1 is SGHNT, CDR2 YYREEE (reference sequence). CDR3 nucleotide sequence: TGTGCCAGCAGCATAGACAGGGGACCTAACTATGGCTACACCTTC. Encoded protein: CASSIDRGPNYGYTF. Looking up the rest from reference TRBV5-4 and TRBJ1-2 gives the full variable domain: ETGVTQSPTHLIKTRGQQVTLRCSSQSGHNTVSWYQQALGQGPQFIFQYYREEENGRGNFPPRFSGLQFPNYSSELNVNALELDDSALYLCASSIDRGPNYGYTFGSGTRLTVV.

This clone has only one observation. The chain has TRBV11-2 and TRBJ2-7, with unresolved D. This CDR3 has 14 residues. V shed 1 base and J shed 3 bases, with 10 bases lying between them. Germline loops: CDR1 SGHAT, CDR2 FQNNGV. CDR3 nucleotide sequence: TGTGCCAGCAGCTTAGGGTCCCCTAACTACGAGCAGTACTTC. Its protein product is CASSLGSPNYEQYF.

This chain links TRBV7-2 with TRBJ1-2, with TRBD1 as a possible D gene (5 bases). CDR3 length: 15 residues. V gave up 1 base and J gave up 0 bases, with 9 bases separating them. The germline V gene has CDR1 SGHTA and CDR2 FQGNSA. In DNA, the CDR3 is TGTGCCAGCAGCTTAGGTCCGACAGCTAACTATGGCTACACCTTC. Protein product: CASSLGPTANYGYTF.

This clone has more than one count but fewer than ten. This rearrangement joins TRBV7-6 to TRBJ2-7, with 13 bases identical to TRBD2. CDR1 is SGHVS, CDR2 FNYEAQ, per germline. The V gene end was trimmed by 5 bases and the J gene end by 6 bases; junction bases not matched to a gene: 7. The CDR3 contains 15 residues. CDR3 sequence (DNA): TGTGCCAGCAGCCCTTTGACTAGCGGGAGGCGCGAGCAGTACTTC. It codes for CASSPLTSGRREQYF.